These T cell receptor beta chains were read from a single sample in a study of neoadjuvant nivolumab and ipilimumab in lung cancer. Clones were sequenced by immunoSEQ multiplex PCR, and TCRdb holds only the in-frame ones, with some missing. Counted here are tens of thousands of clones, approximately 78% occurring once; the ten biggest clones make up about 8.6%. The sequenced sample was tumor tissue, obtained after neoadjuvant nivolumab, alone or with ipilimumab, at or shortly before surgery. Every receptor here comes from an adult with non-small cell lung cancer. CDR3s include the opening cysteine and the closing phenylalanine or tryptophan. The D gene is left open where the match is weak. Some rows have no size entry. The others give once, few or many, or a class for an expanded clone.

j_call clone_size v_call d_call cdr3_aa cdr3_nt
TRBJ1-2 - TRBV7-2 - CASSLAPGIYGYTF TGTGCCAGCAGCTTAGCGCCGGGGATCTATGGCTACACCTTC
TRBJ2-3 - TRBV7-2 - CASSLLPRYTQYF TGTGCCAGCAGCTTACTACCTCGATATACGCAGTATTTT
TRBJ1-3 - TRBV18 TRBD1 CASSPIGQAGDTIYF TGTGCCAGCTCACCGATTGGACAGGCGGGCGACACCATATATTTT
TRBJ2-1 - TRBV7-3 - CASSLDSSSYNEQFF TGTGCCAGCAGCTTAGACTCGAGCTCCTACAATGAGCAGTTCTTC
TRBJ1-4 - TRBV6-5 - CASSPGLTNEKLFF TGTGCCAGCAGTCCGGGGTTAACTAATGAAAAACTGTTTTTT
TRBJ2-7 - TRBV20-1 - CSASRNYEQYF TGCAGTGCCTCGCGGAACTACGAGCAGTACTTC
TRBJ2-7 - TRBV27 - CASSSLGTGGTSYEQYF TGTGCCAGCAGTTCCCTTGGGACGGGTGGGACCTCCTACGAGCAGTACTTC
TRBJ2-7 - TRBV13 TRBD2 CASSVGLAKYEQYF TGTGCCAGCAGCGTGGGACTAGCGAAGTACGAGCAGTACTTC
TRBJ2-2 once TRBV5-4 - CASSLGLEAGELFF TGTGCCAGCAGCTTGGGACTAGAAGCCGGGGAGCTGTTTTTT
TRBJ2-7 - TRBV10-2 TRBD2 CASSQGTSGFYEQYF TGCGCCAGCAGCCAAGGGACTAGCGGGTTTTACGAGCAGTACTTC
TRBJ1-1 - TRBV10-3 TRBD1 CATSGTGLSEAFF TGTGCCACCTCGGGGACAGGGCTGAGTGAAGCTTTCTTT
TRBJ2-1 - TRBV15 TRBD2 CATDDQVRGGRVNEQFF TGTGCCACCGACGATCAGGTCCGGGGGGGGCGGGTCAATGAGCAGTTCTTC
TRBJ2-3 - TRBV11-3 - CASSLGSSGNTDTQYF TGTGCCAGCAGCTTAGGTTCCTCAGGGAACACAGATACGCAGTATTTT
TRBJ2-6 - TRBV5-1 - CASNRDPSSGANVLTF TGCGCCAGTAACAGGGACCCAAGCTCTGGGGCCAACGTCCTGACTTTC
TRBJ2-7 - TRBV11-3 TRBD1 CASSHYGQGSDEQYF TGTGCCAGCAGTCATTACGGACAGGGGTCGGACGAGCAGTACTTC
TRBJ1-1 - TRBV29-1 TRBD1 CSVAGGGTEAFF TGCAGCGTGGCAGGGGGCGGCACTGAAGCTTTCTTT
TRBJ1-1 - TRBV5-4 - CASSLALGQPNTEAFF TGTGCCAGCAGCTTGGCCTTAGGACAGCCGAACACTGAAGCTTTCTTT
TRBJ2-1 - TRBV10-3 TRBD2 CAISESGGRFPNEQFF TGTGCCATCAGTGAGTCTGGCGGGAGGTTCCCTAATGAGCAGTTCTTC
TRBJ1-5 - TRBV6-5 - CASGDSQPQHF TGTGCCAGCGGTGATAGTCAGCCCCAGCATTTT
TRBJ1-3 - TRBV5-5 - CASSLGPGTGNTIYF TGTGCCAGCAGCTTGGGTCCAGGCACTGGAAACACCATATATTTT
TRBJ1-5 - TRBV6-1 - CASSRGAGVQPQHF TGTGCCAGCAGCCGGGGGGCAGGGGTTCAGCCCCAGCATTTT
TRBJ2-5 - TRBV6-1 - CASSEAGQPTIAQYF TGTGCCAGCAGTGAAGCCGGACAGCCAACAATTGCCCAGTACTTC
TRBJ2-5 - TRBV7-8 - CASSSIGGDGGQETQYF TGTGCCAGCAGCTCCATTGGGGGCGATGGGGGGCAAGAGACCCAGTACTTC
TRBJ2-5 - TRBV11-2 TRBD1 CASSLGQGETQYF TGTGCCAGCAGCTTAGGACAGGGAGAGACCCAGTACTTC
TRBJ1-4 - TRBV5-1 TRBD1 CASSIGPGQGHEKLFF TGCGCCAGCAGCATAGGACCGGGACAGGGACATGAAAAACTGTTTTTT
TRBJ1-2 few TRBV5-1 TRBD1 CASSPGTGGFYGYTF TGCGCCAGCAGCCCGGGGACAGGGGGCTTCTATGGCTACACCTTC
TRBJ1-1 few TRBV30 - CAWSVPGATEAFF TGTGCCTGGAGTGTACCAGGGGCCACTGAAGCTTTCTTT
TRBJ2-7 - TRBV14 TRBD1 CASSRFDRGEQYF TGTGCCAGCAGCCGGTTCGACAGGGGCGAGCAGTACTTC
TRBJ2-7 medium-sized TRBV5-1 - CASSLGQSYEQYF TGCGCCAGCAGCTTGGGGCAGTCCTACGAGCAGTACTTC
TRBJ2-3 - TRBV5-1 - CASSLEARGDTQYF TGCGCCAGCAGCTTGGAGGCCCGGGGGGATACGCAGTATTTT
TRBJ2-7 - TRBV11-3 TRBD2 CASSPGLARSYEQYF TGTGCCAGCAGCCCCGGACTAGCGCGCTCCTACGAGCAGTACTTC
TRBJ1-5 few TRBV30 - CAWSVRGPQHF TGTGCCTGGAGTGTAAGGGGGCCCCAGCATTTT
TRBJ1-1 - TRBV29-1 - CSVRPGTEAFF TGCAGCGTGAGACCCGGTACTGAAGCTTTCTTT
TRBJ1-2 once TRBV18 TRBD1 CASSQTGDGYTF TGTGCCAGCTCACAAACAGGGGACGGCTACACCTTC
TRBJ2-7 large TRBV2 - CASGYLGSSYEQYF TGTGCCAGCGGATATTTGGGTAGCTCCTACGAGCAGTACTTC
TRBJ2-1 - TRBV5-6 - CASSFDSEQFF TGTGCCAGCAGCTTTGACAGTGAGCAGTTCTTC
TRBJ1-1 - TRBV5-6 TRBD1 CASSFGTGGGTEAFF TGTGCCAGCAGCTTTGGGACAGGGGGAGGGACTGAAGCTTTCTTT
TRBJ1-2 - TRBV25-1 TRBD1 CASSETSGTGGGGYGYTF TGTGCCAGCAGTGAAACCTCCGGGACAGGGGGCGGAGGCTATGGCTACACCTTC
TRBJ1-2 - TRBV11-3 - CASSLTANYGYTF TGTGCCAGCAGCCTGACAGCTAACTATGGCTACACCTTC
TRBJ1-2 once TRBV7-9 - CASTRTLNYGYTF TGTGCCAGCACCCGCACCCTTAACTATGGCTACACCTTC
TRBJ2-1 - TRBV11-3 - CASSPEGTNNEQFF TGTGCCAGCAGCCCTGAGGGTACCAACAATGAGCAGTTCTTC
TRBJ2-5 once TRBV25-1 TRBD2 CASSEAGLQETQYF TGTGCCAGCAGTGAAGCGGGACTACAAGAGACCCAGTACTTC
TRBJ2-6 - TRBV4-1 - CASSQDEGAGANVLTF TGCGCCAGCAGCCAAGATGAGGGGGCTGGGGCCAACGTCCTGACTTTC
TRBJ1-2 - TRBV18 TRBD1 CASSPLVPGTGASGYTF TGTGCCAGCTCACCCCTGGTACCCGGGACAGGGGCGTCTGGCTACACCTTC